This TCR beta chain was found in a study of OX40 agonist ivuxolimab in advanced cancers. The germline V gene has CDR1 LNHDA and CDR2 SQIVND (reference sequence). The CDR3 totals 15 residues. V was pared by 6 bases and J by 2 bases, with 10 bases of the junction left unmatched. Some clones are missing from TCRdb's copy, which holds only in-frame ones; the method was immunoSEQ multiplex PCR. The sample holds roughly 13,000 clones, about 81% seen once. The count of this clone is one. The sequencing used CD4+ or CD8+ T cells sorted from blood, collected in a trial of the OX40 agonist ivuxolimab. V usage is TRBV19 and J usage is TRBJ2-7; 7 bases match TRBD1. The clonotype was recovered from an adult with an advanced solid tumor such as melanoma, head and neck, liver or kidney cancer. CDR3 nucleotides: TGTGCCAGTAGCCCCCGGGACAGCCCTACCTACGAGCAGTACTTC. It encodes CASSPRDSPTYEQYF.